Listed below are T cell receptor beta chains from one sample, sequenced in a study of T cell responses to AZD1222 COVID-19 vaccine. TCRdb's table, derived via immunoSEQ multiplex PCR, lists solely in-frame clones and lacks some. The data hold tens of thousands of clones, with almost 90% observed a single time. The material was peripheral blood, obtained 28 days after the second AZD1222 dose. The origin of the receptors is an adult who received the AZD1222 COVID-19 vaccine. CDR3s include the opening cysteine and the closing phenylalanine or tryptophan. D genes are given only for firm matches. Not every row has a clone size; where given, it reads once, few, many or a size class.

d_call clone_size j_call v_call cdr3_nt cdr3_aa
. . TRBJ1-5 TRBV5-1 TGCGCCAGCAGCTTATACGATGCGCTTAATCAGCCCCAGCATTTT CASSLYDALNQPQHF
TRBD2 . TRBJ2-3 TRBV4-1 TGCGCCAGCAGCCTCCGACTAGCGGGAGGAAACACAGATACGCAGTATTTT CASSLRLAGGNTDTQYF
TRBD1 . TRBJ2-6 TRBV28 TGTGCCTCCGGGACAGGGGTGCCTGGGGCCAACGTCCTGACTTTC CASGTGVPGANVLTF
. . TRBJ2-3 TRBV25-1 TGTGCCAGCAGCCCCCAGTGGGAAACAGATACGCAGTATTTT CASSPQWETDTQYF
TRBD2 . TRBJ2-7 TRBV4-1 TGCGCCAGCAGCCAAGCGTTCGGGGGGGTCTACGAGCAGTACTTC CASSQAFGGVYEQYF
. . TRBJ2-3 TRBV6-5 TGTGCCAGCACCAAGGGCAGGGACACAGATACGCAGTATTTT CASTKGRDTDTQYF
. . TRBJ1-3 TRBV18 TGTGCCAGCTCACCACCCCTCGCCGGAAACACCATATATTTT CASSPPLAGNTIYF
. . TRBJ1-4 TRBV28 TGTGCCAGCGCTTCGAACGGTAGGGAAAAACTGTTTTTT CASASNGREKLFF
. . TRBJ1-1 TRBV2 TGTGCCAGCAGTGAAGAAGGACAGTTAAAAGCTTTCTTT CASSEEGQLKAFF
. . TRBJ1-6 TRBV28 TGTGCCAGCAGTCCGTGGACACGAACTAATTCACCCCTCCACTTT CASSPWTRTNSPLHF
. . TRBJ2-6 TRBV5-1 TGCGCCAGCAGCTCCTACAGGGTAGTGCTTCCTGGGGCCAACGTCCTGACTTTC CASSSYRVVLPGANVLTF
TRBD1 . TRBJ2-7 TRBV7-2 TGTGCCAGCAGCGACAGGGGACCCTACGAGCAGTACTTC CASSDRGPYEQYF
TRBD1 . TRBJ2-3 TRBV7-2 TGTGCCAGCAGTCTCCGGGACAGGGGCCCAGATACGCAGTATTTT CASSLRDRGPDTQYF
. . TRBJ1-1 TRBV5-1 TGCGCCAGCAGCCCCGGTTGGGCCGAAACTGAAGCTTTCTTT CASSPGWAETEAFF
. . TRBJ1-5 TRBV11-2 TGTGCCAGCAGCTTAGATGGACCAGCCCTCTCGCGGGCCCAGCATTTT CASSLDGPALSRAQHF
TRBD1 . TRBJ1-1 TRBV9 TGTGCCAGCAGCGACGGGACAGGGGACACTGAAGCTTTCTTT CASSDGTGDTEAFF
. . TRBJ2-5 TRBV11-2 TGTGCCAGCAGCCCCTTAGCGGTTCACCAAGAGACCCAGTACTTC CASSPLAVHQETQYF
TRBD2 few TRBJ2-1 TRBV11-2 TGTGCCAGCAGCTTAGGCAGGAAGGTTAGCGGGATTTCCTACAATGAGCAGTTCTTC CASSLGRKVSGISYNEQFF
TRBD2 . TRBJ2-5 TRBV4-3 TGCCCCCGCAGCCGACTAGCGGCTCCCCAAGAGACCCAGTACTTC CPRSRLAAPQETQYF
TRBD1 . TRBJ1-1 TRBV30 TGTGCCTGGAGTGTACCGGGGACAGGGGGCGCGAACACTGAAGCTTTCTTT CAWSVPGTGGANTEAFF
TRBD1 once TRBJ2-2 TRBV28 TGTGCCAGCAGTCGAGACAGGGTCCGCGCCGGGGAGCTGTTTTTT CASSRDRVRAGELFF
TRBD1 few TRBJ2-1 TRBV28 TGTGCCAGCAGTCCGACAGGGAGCTCCTACAATGAGCAGTTCTTC CASSPTGSSYNEQFF
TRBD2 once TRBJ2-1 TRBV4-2 TGTGCCAGCAGCCAAGATGGCGGGAGGTCCTACAATGAGCAGTTCTTC CASSQDGGRSYNEQFF
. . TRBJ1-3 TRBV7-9 TGTGCCAGCAGCTTATTAGGGGAGCAAGGTGGAAACACCATATATTTT CASSLLGEQGGNTIYF
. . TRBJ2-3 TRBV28 TGTGCCAGCAGTCCCCGGCGGACTGGAACTAGCACAGATACGCAGTATTTT CASSPRRTGTSTDTQYF
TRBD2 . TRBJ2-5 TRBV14 TGTGCCAGCAGCCAATCTTCCCGGACTAGCGGGAGGTACCAAGAGACCCAGTACTTC CASSQSSRTSGRYQETQYF
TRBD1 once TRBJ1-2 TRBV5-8 TGTGCCAGCAGCTTGTTAAAGGGACAGGGGGATGGATACTATGGCTACACCTTC CASSLLKGQGDGYYGYTF
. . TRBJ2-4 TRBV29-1 TGCAGCGTTGAGGGGATGGAGAACATTCAGTACTTC CSVEGMENIQYF
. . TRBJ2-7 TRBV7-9 TGTGCCAGCAGCCTGGGTAAGGGGTCCTACGAGCAGTACTTC CASSLGKGSYEQYF
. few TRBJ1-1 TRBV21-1 TGTGCCAGCAGCAAAGCTTTGGAAGGGAACACTGAAGCTTTCTTT CASSKALEGNTEAFF
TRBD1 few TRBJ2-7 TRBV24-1 TGTGCCACCAGTGACCGGGACAGGCGAACATCGTACGAGCAGTACTTC CATSDRDRRTSYEQYF
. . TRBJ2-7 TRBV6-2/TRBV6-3 TGTGCCAGCAGTTACGGAAGGGTCTCCTACGAGCAGTACTTC CASSYGRVSYEQYF
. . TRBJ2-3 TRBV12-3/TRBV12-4 TGTGCCAGCAGTTTAGGCGCAGATACGCAGTATTTT CASSLGADTQYF
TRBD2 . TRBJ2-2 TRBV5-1 TGCGCCAGCAGCTCTCTAGCGGGAATCGGTAGTGCCGGGGAGCTGTTTTTT CASSSLAGIGSAGELFF
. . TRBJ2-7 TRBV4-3 TGCGCCAGCAGCCAAGGGACGGGTATAAGTAGCTACGAGCAGTACTTC CASSQGTGISSYEQYF
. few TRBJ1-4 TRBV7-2 TGTGCCAGCAGGCCACAGGGCCGAAATGAAAAACTGTTTTTT CASRPQGRNEKLFF
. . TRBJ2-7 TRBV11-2 TGTGCCAGCAGCTTAGTAGGTGGGACACGCCACACCTACGAGCAGTACTTC CASSLVGGTRHTYEQYF
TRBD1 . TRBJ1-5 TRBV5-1 TGCGCCAGCAGCTTCACAGGGGGTTGGAATCAGCCCCAGCATTTT CASSFTGGWNQPQHF
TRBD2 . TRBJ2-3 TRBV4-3 TGCGCCAGCAGCCAAGGGGGGCTAGCGGGAGATGGGGCCACAGATACGCAGTATTTT CASSQGGLAGDGATDTQYF
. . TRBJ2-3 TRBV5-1 TGCGCCAGCAGCTTGTCTAGCGCGAACACAGATACGCAGTATTTT CASSLSSANTDTQYF
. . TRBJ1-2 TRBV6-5 TGTGCCAGCAGTTACTCCCGAGGCCATGGCTACACCTTC CASSYSRGHGYTF
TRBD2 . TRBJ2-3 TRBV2 TGTGCCAGCACCAGGACTAGTATCATGGATACGCAGTATTTT CASTRTSIMDTQYF